The following is a T cell receptor (beta chain) sequence with its context. The target antigen is unknown. Data came from immunoSEQ multiplex PCR; TCRdb stores just in-frame clones and leaves some out. The data show over 110,000 clones, more than 85% seen once. This record comes from a study of T cell responses to AZD1222 COVID-19 vaccine. Whole-study results and caveats: Only 6 or 7 AZD1222 recipients tested seropositive at baseline. Close to half of spike-specific TCRs reportedly recognize unmutated variant regions. Spike as a whole was targeted by vaccine-associated CD4 TCRs, dominant at 160-218 and 743-854.

The CDR3 is made up of 13 amino acids. Trimming removed 6 bases from V and 5 bases from J, with 11 bases in between. CDR1 and CDR2 from the germline V gene are SNHLY and FYNNEI. The sequence came from an adult who had recovered from COVID-19. The input for sequencing was peripheral blood, taken after recovery from COVID-19. J is TRBJ1-5 and V is TRBV2, with D possibly being TRBD1 (6 bases). CDR3 sequence: CASRGQLDQPQHF. The CDR3 DNA reads TGTGCCAGCAGAGGACAGCTGGATCAGCCCCAGCATTTT.